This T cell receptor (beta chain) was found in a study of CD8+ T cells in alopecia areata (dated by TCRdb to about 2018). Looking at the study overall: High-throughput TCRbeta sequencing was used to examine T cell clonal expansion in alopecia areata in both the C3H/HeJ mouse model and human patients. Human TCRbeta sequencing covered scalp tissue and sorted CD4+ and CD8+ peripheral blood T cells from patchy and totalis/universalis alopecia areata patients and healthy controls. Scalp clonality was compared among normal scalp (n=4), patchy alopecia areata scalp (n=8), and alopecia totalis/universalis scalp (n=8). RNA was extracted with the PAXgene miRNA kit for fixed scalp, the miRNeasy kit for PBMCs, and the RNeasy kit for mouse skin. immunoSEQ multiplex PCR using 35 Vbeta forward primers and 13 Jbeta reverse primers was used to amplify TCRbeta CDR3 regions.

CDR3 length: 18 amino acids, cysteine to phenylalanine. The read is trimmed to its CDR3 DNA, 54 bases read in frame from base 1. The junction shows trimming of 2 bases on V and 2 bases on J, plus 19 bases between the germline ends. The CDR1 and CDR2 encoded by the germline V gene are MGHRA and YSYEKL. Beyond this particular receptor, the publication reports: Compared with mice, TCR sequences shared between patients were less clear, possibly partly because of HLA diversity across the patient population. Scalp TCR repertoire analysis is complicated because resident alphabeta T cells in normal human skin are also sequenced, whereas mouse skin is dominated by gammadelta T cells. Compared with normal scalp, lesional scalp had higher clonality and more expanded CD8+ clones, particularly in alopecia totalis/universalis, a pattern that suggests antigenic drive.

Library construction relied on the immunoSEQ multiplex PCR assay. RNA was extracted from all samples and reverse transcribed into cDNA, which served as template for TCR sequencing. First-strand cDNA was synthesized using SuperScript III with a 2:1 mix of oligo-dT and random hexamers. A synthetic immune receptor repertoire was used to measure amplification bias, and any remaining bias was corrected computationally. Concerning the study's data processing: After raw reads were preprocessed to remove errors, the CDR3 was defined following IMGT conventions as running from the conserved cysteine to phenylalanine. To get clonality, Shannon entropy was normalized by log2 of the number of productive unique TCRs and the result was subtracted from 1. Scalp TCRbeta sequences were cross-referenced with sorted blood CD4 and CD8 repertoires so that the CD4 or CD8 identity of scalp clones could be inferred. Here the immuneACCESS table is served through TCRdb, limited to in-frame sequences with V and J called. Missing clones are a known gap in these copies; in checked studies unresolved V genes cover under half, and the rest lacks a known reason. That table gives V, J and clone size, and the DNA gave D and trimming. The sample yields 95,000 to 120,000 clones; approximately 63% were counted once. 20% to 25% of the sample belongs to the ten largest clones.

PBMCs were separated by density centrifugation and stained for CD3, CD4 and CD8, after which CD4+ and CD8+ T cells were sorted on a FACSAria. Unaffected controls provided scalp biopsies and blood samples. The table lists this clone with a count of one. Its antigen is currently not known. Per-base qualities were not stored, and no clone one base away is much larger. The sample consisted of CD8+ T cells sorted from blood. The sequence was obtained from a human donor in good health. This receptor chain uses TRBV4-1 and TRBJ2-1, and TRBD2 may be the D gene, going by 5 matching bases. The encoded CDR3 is CASSQSPRATRAYNEQFF. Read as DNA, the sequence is TGCGCCAGCAGCCAATCCCCGCGGGCGACGAGGGCCTACAATGAGCAGTTCTTC.